These 20 T cell receptor beta chains came from one sample sequenced in a study of blood T cell repertoires in COVID-19. This table comes from immunoSEQ multiplex PCR, and its TCRdb copy is limited to in-frame clones, with some not included. This sample has some 170,000 clones, with more than 70% found just once. Sequencing was performed on PBMCs or T cells enriched from blood (not recorded which). All receptors derive from a man aged 40-55 years who had recovered from COVID-19.

This sequence joins TRBV6-5 and TRBJ2-7; D may be TRBD2 (6 bases). V lost 10 bases to trimming and J lost 2 bases, with 18 bases between them. Germline values: CDR1 MNHEY, CDR2 SVGAGI. This CDR3 region has 14 residues. CDR3 loop: CATKVGLGTYEQYF. The CDR3 nucleotides read TGTGCCACCAAAGTGGGACTGGGGACCTACGAGCAGTACTTC.

The chain joins TRBV10-3 to TRBJ2-7; tentative D call: TRBD2 (6 bases). The germline CDR1 and CDR2 sequences are ENHRY and SYGVKD. This CDR3 has 15 amino acids. Trimming left V 5 bases short and J 3 bases short, with 17 bases between. The CDR3 reads CAISRGAEENYEQYF. DNA of the CDR3: TGTGCCATCAGTCGCGGGGCGGAGGAAAACTACGAGCAGTACTTC.

At least ten counts were recorded for this clone. The gene calls are TRBV4-1 and TRBJ2-7; 8 bases agree with TRBD2. This CDR3 is built from 14 residues. Germline V gene sequence: CDR1 MGHRA, CDR2 YSYEKL. Trimming took 0 bases from V and 3 from J; bases not matched to a gene: 1. The CDR3 DNA is TGCGCCAGCAGCCAAGATCGGGGGGGCTACGAGCAGTACTTC. Its translation: CASSQDRGGYEQYF.

The chain links TRBV7-9 to TRBJ1-2; D is possibly TRBD1 (5 bases). Germline V gene sequence: CDR1 SEHNR, CDR2 FQNEAQ (reference sequence). This CDR3 has 17 amino acids. V gave up 6 bases and J gave up 1 base, with 21 bases separating them. The CDR3 protein is CASSLTVPGLNNYGYTF. As DNA, the CDR3 is TGTGCCAGCAGTTTAACGGTCCCGGGACTCAATAACTATGGCTACACCTTC.

V gene TRBV15 combines with J gene TRBJ1-3, with D possibly TRBD1 on 6 matching bases. The V gene lost 8 bases and the J gene lost 4 bases, with 15 bases spanning the gap. Germline V gives CDR1 LNHNV, CDR2 YYDKDF (reference sequence). This CDR3 has 14 residues. The CDR3 DNA reads as TGTGCCACCGGGGAGGGGGGGCTAGGAAACACCATATATTTT. Its protein product is CATGEGGLGNTIYF.

This clone was recorded only once. This sequence joins TRBV11-2 and TRBJ1-4; 7 bases line up with TRBD1. J gave up 2 bases and V 3 bases, and 6 bases lay outside the gene matches. The germline CDR1 and CDR2 sequences are SGHAT and FQNNGV. The CDR3 has 16 amino acids. The CDR3 region has the DNA TGTGCCAGCAGCTTCACTTCAGGGGGTACTAATGAAAAACTGTTTTTT. Translating it yields CASSFTSGGTNEKLFF.

The V call is TRBV28, the J call TRBJ2-1; 8 nucleotides match TRBD1. With 8 bases clipped from V and 4 bases from J, the junction kept 7 bases outside the gene matches. This CDR3 has 14 amino acids. CDR1 is MDHEN and CDR2 is SYDVKM in the germline V gene. The CDR3 loop is CASRPGGGYNEQFF. DNA for the CDR3: TGTGCCAGCCGCCCAGGGGGCGGGTACAATGAGCAGTTCTTC.

CDR3 in amino acids: CASSLGVQDRGRGYTF. In DNA form, the CDR3 reads TGTGCCAGCAGCTTAGGAGTGCAGGACAGGGGACGTGGCTACACCTTC. This chain uses TRBV13 with TRBJ1-2; 9 nucleotides line up with TRBD1. The CDR3 is 16 residues long. The J segment lost 7 bases and the V segment lost 0 bases, leaving 9 bases of the junction unmatched. Germline V CDR1 and CDR2: PRHDT, FYEKMQ (reference sequence).

The V call is TRBV5-1, the J call TRBJ1-1, with TRBD1 as a possible D gene (5 bases). Looked up from germline, CDR1 is SGHRS and CDR2 is YFSETQ. The CDR3 has 12 amino acids. V lost 0 bases and J lost 8, with 8 bases in between. This chain's CDR3 is CASSLERQEAFF. The CDR3 DNA reads TGCGCCAGCAGCTTGGAACGACAGGAAGCTTTCTTT.

The chain recombines TRBV9 with TRBJ2-1; D may be TRBD2 (6 bases). The CDR3 extends over 13 amino acids. The germline CDR1 and CDR2 sequences are SGDLS and YYNGEE. V shed 1 base and J shed 10 bases, with 12 bases lying between them. CDR3 DNA sequence: TGTGCCAGCAGCGTATGGGGAAGCGGGGAGCAGTTCTTC. It is translated as CASSVWGSGEQFF.

The V call is TRBV7-6, the J call TRBJ1-5; 9 nucleotides agree with TRBD1. The CDR3 is 15 residues long. Trimming cost V 1 base and J 5 bases; bases outside gene matches: 3. Per germline, CDR1 SGHVS and CDR2 FNYEAQ. CDR3 in DNA: TGTGCCAGCAGCTTAGAACAGGGGGCGCATCAGCCCCAGCATTTT. This encodes CASSLEQGAHQPQHF.

The chain recombines TRBV5-1 with TRBJ2-2; D perhaps matches TRBD1 (7 bases). The length of the CDR3 is 15 residues. Trimming removed 4 bases at V and 3 bases at J, with 13 bases between. Germline V lookup: CDR1 SGHRS, CDR2 YFSETQ. CDR3 sequence (DNA): TGCGCCAGCAGCGTCAGGGGGGAGGACACCGGGGAGCTGTTTTTT. Translated: CASSVRGEDTGELFF.

This chain's CDR3 is CASSTLGTGQVFRTEAFF. In DNA form, the CDR3 reads TGTGCCAGCTCCACACTCGGGACAGGGCAAGTCTTCCGCACTGAAGCTTTCTTT. The chain uses TRBV18 and TRBJ1-1; 9 nucleotides match TRBD1. The CDR3 runs to 18 residues. V gave up 6 bases and J gave up 4 bases; unmatched junction bases: 18. Germline values: CDR1 KGHSH, CDR2 LQKENI.

This chain connects TRBV5-1 to TRBJ1-5, with 9 bases aligning to TRBD1. The CDR3 loop spans 14 amino acids. After removal of 4 bases from V and 6 bases from J, the junction contained 5 bases not matched to a gene. In germline, CDR1 is SGHRS, CDR2 YFSETQ. The CDR3 region has the DNA TGCGCCAGCAGCCCGGGACAGGGTGGTCAGCCCCAGCATTTT. Amino acids: CASSPGQGGQPQHF.

The J gene is TRBJ1-6, the V gene TRBV11-2; D may be TRBD1 (5 bases). The germline V and J ends were trimmed by 1 base and 10 bases, with 17 bases remaining between them. This CDR3 comprises 16 residues. Per the germline V gene, CDR1 is SGHAT and CDR2 is FQNNGV. Written as DNA, the CDR3 is TGTGCCAGCAGCTTAGTGGGCGGGACGTTCGGATCACCCCTCCACTTT. Amino acids: CASSLVGGTFGSPLHF.

The gene calls are TRBV7-8 and TRBJ1-4; unclear D gene. V gave up 5 bases and J gave up 1 base, with 8 bases separating them. Germline CDR1 and CDR2: SGHVS and FQNEAQ. The CDR3 runs 14 residues. CDR3 DNA: TGTGCCAGCAGCCCGCAGATAACTAATGAAAAACTGTTTTTT. Translated, it gives CASSPQITNEKLFF.

The rearrangement uses TRBV7-2 and TRBJ2-7; D uncertain. Germline values: CDR1 SGHTA, CDR2 FQGNSA. The CDR3 runs 13 residues. V was cut by 3 bases and J by 1 base, with 7 bases left in between. In DNA, the CDR3 is TGTGCCAGCAGCTTCTCCTCGTCCTACGAGCAGTACTTC. The encoded protein is CASSFSSSYEQYF.

The V and J genes are TRBV5-8 and TRBJ2-5, with 11 positions matching TRBD2. Germline V gene data show CDR1 as SGHTS and CDR2 as YDEGEE. Trimming removed 4 bases from V and 4 bases from J; junction bases left unmatched: 6. This CDR3 is built from 15 residues. CDR3 coding DNA: TGTGCCAGCAGCCCGATACTAGCGGGGGCAGAGACCCAGTACTTC. Residues: CASSPILAGAETQYF.

CDR3 protein: CASSESGLAGGQDTQYF. The CDR3 DNA sequence: TGTGCCAGCAGTGAATCCGGACTAGCGGGGGGGCAAGATACGCAGTATTTT. The V and J genes are TRBV6-1 and TRBJ2-3, with 15 bases matching TRBD2. J gave up 5 bases and V 2 bases, and 5 bases lay outside the gene matches. The CDR3 runs 17 residues. Germline V gene data show CDR1 as MNHNS and CDR2 as SASEGT.

The rearrangement links TRBV27 to TRBJ2-2; D gene unclear. Trimming took off 6 bases at V and 4 bases at J, with 18 bases between the two ends. Germline V gives CDR1 MNHEY, CDR2 SMNVEV (reference sequence). The CDR3 covers 16 residues. This CDR3 reads CASSPRSATGTGELFF. CDR3 DNA: TGTGCCAGCAGCCCCAGAAGCGCCACGGGCACCGGGGAGCTGTTTTTT.